Listed below are T cell receptor beta chains from one sample, sequenced in a study of T cell responses to AZD1222 COVID-19 vaccine. TCRdb's copy holds only in-frame clones and misses some; the assay was immunoSEQ multiplex PCR. The sample consists of about 150,000 clones, approximately 90% of them appearing once. This material consisted of peripheral blood, taken on day 0 of AZD1222 vaccination. Receptor source: an adult in good health. Both conserved end residues are part of each CDR3. Each record gives: V gene, clone size, J gene, D gene, CDR3 DNA, CDR3 protein. D genes are given only for firm matches. Not all rows give a size; the values are once, few, many and, for expanded clones, a class.

>TRBV2|once|TRBJ1-6|NA
TGTGCCAGCACTCCCAGGGGAAATTCACCCCTCCACTTT
CASTPRGNSPLHF
>TRBV28|once|TRBJ2-7|NA
TGTGCCAGCAGAGGTTTCTACGAGCAGTACTTC
CASRGFYEQYF
>TRBV5-6|NA|TRBJ1-4|TRBD1
TGTGCCAGCAGCGCGGTTGTGGACAGGGACTCAGAAAAACTGTTTTTT
CASSAVVDRDSEKLFF
>TRBV7-2|NA|TRBJ2-3|NA
TGTGCCAGCAGCCCCCCCCAGCGGAGCACAGATACGCAGTATTTT
CASSPPQRSTDTQYF
>TRBV15|NA|TRBJ1-3|NA
TGTGCCACCAGCAGGGGGCGGGGAGCGGGCTCTGGAAACACCATATATTTT
CATSRGRGAGSGNTIYF
>TRBV18|NA|TRBJ2-7|NA
TGTGCCAGCTCACCACCGGACAGATATTCCTACGAGCAGTACTTC
CASSPPDRYSYEQYF
>TRBV6-2/TRBV6-3|NA|TRBJ1-3|NA
TGTGCCAGCAGTCGGGACCTTACCTGGCCCATATATTTT
CASSRDLTWPIYF
>TRBV5-6|NA|TRBJ2-1|TRBD1
TGTGCCAGCAGCCTACAGGGGGGTAGGTACAATGAGCAGTTCTTC
CASSLQGGRYNEQFF
>TRBV9|NA|TRBJ2-3|NA
TGTGCCAGCAGCGCCGGGACTTCAGGGCCAGATACGCAGTATTTT
CASSAGTSGPDTQYF
>TRBV2|NA|TRBJ1-2|NA
TGTGCCAGCAGCCAAGAGACAGCTTCCTCCGGCTACACCTTC
CASSQETASSGYTF
>TRBV19|NA|TRBJ2-7|NA
TGTGCCAGTAGTATTACAAAATCCTACGAGCAGTACTTC
CASSITKSYEQYF
>TRBV7-2|NA|TRBJ2-2|TRBD2
TGTGCCAGCATCGGCGGGTTTGGGCTAGCGGGAGGACGCACCGGGGAGCTGTTTTTT
CASIGGFGLAGGRTGELFF
>TRBV19|NA|TRBJ2-2|NA
TGTGCCAGTAGTATAGGCTCAGTGTTCACCGGGGAGCTGTTTTTT
CASSIGSVFTGELFF
>TRBV27|NA|TRBJ2-1|TRBD1
TGTGCCAGCAGTACCGGGACAGGGAGGGACAATGAGCAGTTCTTC
CASSTGTGRDNEQFF
>TRBV28|NA|TRBJ1-2|NA
TGTGCCAGCAGCATGACCGGGTATGGCTACACCTTC
CASSMTGYGYTF
>TRBV25-1|once|TRBJ1-1|NA
TGTGCCAGCAGTAGAGGGGGGTACACTGAAGCTTTCTTT
CASSRGGYTEAFF
>TRBV7-9|NA|TRBJ2-7|NA
TGTGCCAGCAGCCCGACAGCGGGCTCCTACGAGCAGTACTTC
CASSPTAGSYEQYF
>TRBV2|NA|TRBJ2-1|NA
TGTGCCAGCAGGTTGGGGGTTAGCTCCTACAATGAGCAGTTCTTC
CASRLGVSSYNEQFF
>TRBV3-1/TRBV3-2|NA|TRBJ1-1|TRBD1
TGTGCCAGCAGCCAAGACAGGGGGTGGACTGAAGCTTTCTTT
CASSQDRGWTEAFF
>TRBV6-2/TRBV6-3|NA|TRBJ1-2|NA
TGTGCCAGCACCCCAGGATGGGGCTACACCTTC
CASTPGWGYTF
>TRBV19|NA|TRBJ1-2|NA
TGTGCCAGTAGTTCCCCGACACGTAACTATGGCTACACCTTC
CASSSPTRNYGYTF
>TRBV12-3/TRBV12-4|once|TRBJ2-1|NA
TGTGCCAGCATCCAAAACAATGAGCAGTTCTTC
CASIQNNEQFF
>TRBV6-1|NA|TRBJ2-3|NA
TGTGCCAGCAGTGATCAGGGTAGGAGTACGCAGTATTTT
CASSDQGRSTQYF
>TRBV5-4|NA|TRBJ1-1|NA
TGTGCCAGCAGCTTACGAGCTAGAAACACTGAAGCTTTCTTT
CASSLRARNTEAFF
>TRBV30|NA|TRBJ2-7|NA
TGTGCCTGGAGTCGTGGGGCGACCTACGAGCAGTACTTC
CAWSRGATYEQYF
>TRBV5-1|NA|TRBJ2-7|NA
TGCGCCAGCAGCTTGGCTCGTAGCTACGAGCAGTACTTC
CASSLARSYEQYF
>TRBV9|NA|TRBJ1-5|NA
TGTGCCAGCAGCGTCGGTAATCAGCCCCAGCATTTT
CASSVGNQPQHF
>TRBV15|NA|TRBJ2-7|NA
TGTGCCACCAGCAGGGGGTTCCGCGAGCAGTACTTC
CATSRGFREQYF
>TRBV29-1|once|TRBJ2-5|NA
TGCAGCGTTGAACCACTAGTTAGTCTGGAGACCCAGTACTTC
CSVEPLVSLETQYF
>TRBV27|NA|TRBJ2-1|NA
TGTGCCAGCAGATTGTATAGCGGAAGGAGCTCCTACAATGAGCAGTTCTTC
CASRLYSGRSSYNEQFF
>TRBV6-5|NA|TRBJ1-1|TRBD1
TGTGCCAGCAGTTACCGCGGACAGGGCACTGAAGCTTTCTTT
CASSYRGQGTEAFF
>TRBV18|once|TRBJ2-2|TRBD1
TGTGCCAGCTCAACGGGGACAGATAACCTCGGGGAGCTGTTTTTT
CASSTGTDNLGELFF
>TRBV28|NA|TRBJ1-2|TRBD1
TGTGCCAGCAGTCCCCCGGCCCCAGGGGGCAACTATGGCTACACCTTC
CASSPPAPGGNYGYTF
>TRBV12-3/TRBV12-4|NA|TRBJ1-1|NA
TGTGCCAGCAGTTTATCCGGGGGTGGTGAAGCTTTCTTT
CASSLSGGGEAFF
>TRBV28|NA|TRBJ2-7|TRBD2
TGTGCCAGCAGCCTGGGTCGGGGAAGCGGGACTTTGGCCTACGAGCAGTACTTC
CASSLGRGSGTLAYEQYF
>TRBV7-6|NA|TRBJ1-1|NA
TGTGCCAGCAGCCCACGTCCCGGGACTGTGAACACTGAAGCTTTCTTT
CASSPRPGTVNTEAFF
>TRBV14|NA|TRBJ2-7|NA
TGTGCCAGTAGGCCTGGTCGGACAGCCCACTCCTACGAGCAGTACTTC
CASRPGRTAHSYEQYF
>TRBV6-5|NA|TRBJ1-3|NA
TGTGCCAGCAGTCATACTTCTGGAAACACCATATATTTT
CASSHTSGNTIYF
>TRBV7-6|NA|TRBJ2-7|TRBD2
TGTGCCAGCAGCTTAGACACTAGCGGGCGAGGGCTCGAGCAGTACTTC
CASSLDTSGRGLEQYF
>TRBV9|few|TRBJ2-3|TRBD2
TGTGCCAGCAGCCCAAGACTAGCGGGAGTCAAAGCTTGGGATACGCAGTATTTT
CASSPRLAGVKAWDTQYF
>TRBV15|NA|TRBJ1-5|NA
TGTGCCACCAGCAGAGATCATGGCCAGCCCCAGCATTTT
CATSRDHGQPQHF
>TRBV6-5|NA|TRBJ1-5|TRBD1
TGTGCCAGCAGGACAGGGGGGAGCAATCAGCCCCAGCATTTT
CASRTGGSNQPQHF
>TRBV28|NA|TRBJ1-5|NA
TGTGCCAGCAGTTTATACGGAGATCAGCCCCAGCATTTT
CASSLYGDQPQHF
>TRBV4-2|NA|TRBJ2-2|NA
TGTGCCAGCAGCCAAAGGCAGAAGCCCGGGGAGCTGTTTTTT
CASSQRQKPGELFF